The 32 T cell receptor beta chains listed next were all sequenced from one sample in a study of T cells in Graves' hyperthyroidism and ophthalmopathy. It was RNA transcripts that yielded the amplified TCR beta CDR3 regions. The TCR CDR3 was amplified in a first-round RT-PCR using the HTBI primer set. One entry per CDR3 protein results from TCRdb running MiXCR on the multiplex PCR reads. Of about 260,000 distinct CDR3 sequences detected, 16% appear once; the ten largest clones hold around 26%. The sequenced material came from blood. These receptors were collected from a woman younger than 30 with Graves' ophthalmopathy.

This clonotype was observed many times. The chain joins TRBV6-6 to TRBJ1-5, with TRBD1 matching over 8 bases. CDR1 is MNHNY and CDR2 is SVGAGI in the germline V gene (reference sequence). Unmatched junction bases numbered 5, after V lost 0 bases and J lost 7 bases. This CDR3 has 15 amino acids. The CDR3 reads CASSYSDRVDQPQHF. As DNA, the CDR3 is TGTGCCAGCAGTTACTCGGACAGGGTGGACCAGCCCCAGCATTTT.

This clonotype was observed a handful of times. The chain couples TRBV30 to TRBJ2-6; D possibly corresponds to TRBD2 (6 bases). V was pared by 4 bases and J by 4 bases, with 14 bases between. The V gene's germline CDR1 is GTSNPN and CDR2 SVGIG (reference sequence). The CDR3 sequence is 15 residues long. CDR3 in DNA: TGTGCCTGGATACGGGGAGGTTCCGGGGCCAACGTCCTGACTTTC. As protein: CAWIRGGSGANVLTF.

This clonotype was picked up many times. The V and J genes are TRBV5-5 and TRBJ2-7, with 9 positions matching TRBD1. V was clipped by 4 bases and J by 6 bases; unmatched bases: 8. The CDR3 sequence is 14 residues long. From germline, CDR1 is SGHKS and CDR2 YYEKEE (reference sequence). The CDR3 DNA follows: TGTGCCAGCAGCGGAAAGACAGGGGGGATCGAGCAGTACTTC. It yields the protein CASSGKTGGIEQYF.

This clonotype has a count of ten or more. V usage is TRBV6-2 or TRBV6-3 and J usage is TRBJ2-1; 10 bases agree with TRBD2. Germline loops: CDR1 MNHEY, CDR2 SVGEGT. The CDR3 sequence is 22 residues long. V lost 0 bases to trimming and J lost 1 base; unmatched junction nucleotides: 18. CDR3 nucleotide sequence: TGTGCCAGCAGTTACTCCGAAGGGCTCAGGGACTTAGCGGGAGGATCCTACAATGAGCAGTTCTTC. Translation gives CASSYSEGLRDLAGGSYNEQFF.

V gene TRBV5-4 combines with J gene TRBJ1-6; D is uncertain. V was trimmed by 3 bases and J by 8 bases, leaving 15 bases between them. Looked up from germline, CDR1 is SGHNT and CDR2 is YYREEE (reference sequence). This CDR3 has 15 residues. The CDR3 spells CASSSDGVFDSPLHF. The CDR3 DNA reads as TGTGCCAGCAGCTCGGACGGGGTATTTGATTCACCCCTCCACTTT.

This clonotype was counted many times. The genes are TRBV2 and TRBJ1-5; D perhaps matches TRBD1 (6 bases). V lost 2 bases to trimming and J lost 7 bases, with 12 bases between them. CDR1 and CDR2 (germline): SNHLY, FYNNEI. CDR3 size: 14 residues. CDR3 region: CASSESAGEQPQHF. CDR3 sequence (DNA): TGTGCCAGCAGTGAATCGGCAGGGGAACAGCCCCAGCATTTT. Filled out from reference TRBV2 and TRBJ1-5, the complete variable domain reads EPEVTQTPSHQVTQMGQEVILRCVPISNHLYFYWYRQILGQKVEFLVSFYNNEISEKSEIFDDQFSVERPDGSNFTLKIRSTKLEDSAMYFCASSESAGEQPQHFGDGTRLSIL.

This chain links TRBV12-3 or TRBV12-4 with TRBJ2-7, with D perhaps TRBD1 or TRBD2 (5 bases each). V lost 8 bases to trimming and J lost 3 bases, with 14 bases between them. The CDR3 totals 13 residues. In DNA, the CDR3 is TGTGCCAGCGGGGTGGGGGACGGCTACGAGCAGTACTTC. It translates to CASGVGDGYEQYF.

This clonotype was seen repeatedly, ten times or more. This chain uses TRBV6-1 with TRBJ2-3; no definite D call. CDR1 is MNHNS, CDR2 SASEGT, per germline. Trimming pared 5 bases from V and 2 bases from J, leaving 8 bases between. The CDR3 consists of 13 residues. For the CDR3, the DNA is TGTGCCAGCAGTTACGGGTACACAGATACGCAGTATTTT. Its protein product is CASSYGYTDTQYF.

This clonotype was seen a few times. This chain joins TRBV27 and TRBJ2-1; 12 bases match TRBD2. The CDR3 consists of 15 residues. From germline, CDR1 is MNHEY and CDR2 SMNVEV (reference sequence). V shed 6 bases and J 6 bases; nucleotides not matched to a gene: 6. The chain's CDR3 is CASSPSSGRANEQFF. The CDR3 bases are TGTGCCAGCAGCCCTTCTAGCGGGAGGGCCAATGAGCAGTTCTTC.

This clonotype was recorded at least ten times. The chain uses TRBV30 and TRBJ2-3; 9 bases line up with TRBD2. Germline CDR1 is GTSNPN and CDR2 is SVGIG (reference sequence). V gave up 0 bases and J gave up 2 bases; unmatched junction bases: 12. This CDR3 has 18 amino acids. The CDR3 bases are TGTGCCTGGAGTGTAAGAACTAGCGGGCGGAGCTCCACAGATACGCAGTATTTT. This encodes CAWSVRTSGRSSTDTQYF.

This clonotype was counted a few times. The genes are TRBV19 and TRBJ2-5; 7 positions agree with TRBD2. The V gene end was trimmed by 6 bases and the J gene end by 6 bases; junction bases not matched to a gene: 10. The CDR3 has 14 residues. CDR1 is LNHDA, CDR2 SQIVND, per germline (reference sequence). The CDR3 region has the DNA TGTGCCAGTAGAAACCCTAGCGGAGGGCAGACCCAGTACTTC. It translates to CASRNPSGGQTQYF.

CDR3 in DNA: TGCAGTGCAACCCCGGGACAGGGGAGCAATGAGCAGTTCTTC. This encodes CSATPGQGSNEQFF. This chain uses TRBV20-1 with TRBJ2-1, with 10 bases aligning to TRBD1. V was pared by 6 bases and J by 6 bases, with 8 bases of the junction left unmatched. The CDR3 runs 14 residues. Germline CDR1 reads DFQATT; CDR2 reads SNEGSKA (reference sequence).

The chain joins TRBV7-9 to TRBJ1-3; D call uncertain. V lost 5 bases, J lost 1 base, and 12 bases lay in between. The CDR3 is 15 amino acids. Germline CDR1 and CDR2: SEHNR and FQNEAQ (reference sequence). The CDR3 nucleotides are TGTGCCAGCAGCGACCGGCGAATTTCTGGAAACACCATATATTTT. Protein product: CASSDRRISGNTIYF.

Ten or more counts support this clonotype. The rearrangement uses TRBV29-1 and TRBJ1-1; D may be TRBD1 (6 bases). CDR1 is SQVTM, CDR2 ANQGSEA, per germline. V lost 7 bases and J lost 0, with 12 bases in between. The CDR3 extends over 13 amino acids. The CDR3 here is CSGGGSLNTEAFF. CDR3 DNA: TGCAGCGGGGGGGGCAGCCTGAACACTGAAGCTTTCTTT.

This clonotype appeared many times. The chain uses TRBV20-1 and TRBJ1-2, with 8 bases identical to TRBD1. The germline V gene has CDR1 DFQATT and CDR2 SNEGSKA (reference sequence). The CDR3 length is 14 residues. Losses at the gene ends were 6 bases for V and 6 bases for J; bases not matched to a gene: 12. CDR3 DNA: TGCAGTGCAACCCCGGGACAGGCGATCCATGGCTACACCTTC. Residues: CSATPGQAIHGYTF.

This clonotype occurred a few times. The junction departs from the called germline gene at one end, perhaps through a read error. The chain joins TRBV27 to TRBJ2-5, with 8 bases lining up with TRBD2. CDR3 length: 16 residues. The V gene's germline CDR1 is MNHEY and CDR2 SMNVEV (reference sequence). The CDR3 protein is CASSPGTSGSTETQHF. The DNA for the CDR3 is TGTGCCAGCAGTCCCGGGACTAGTGGGAGTACAGAGACCCAGCACTTC.

This clonotype was picked up many times. The J gene is TRBJ1-1, the V gene TRBV7-2; no definite D call. This CDR3 has 15 amino acids. CDR1 SGHTA and CDR2 FQGNSA come from the germline V gene. The V end lost 6 bases, the J end lost 6 bases, and 20 bases lay between the germline ends. As DNA, the CDR3 is TGTGCCAGCAGGGATGGTCTGATGGGCCGGGCTGAAGCTTTCTTT. It translates to CASRDGLMGRAEAFF.

This clonotype has a count of ten or more. The chain links TRBV28 to TRBJ2-2, with D maybe TRBD1 (6 bases). Per the germline V gene, CDR1 is MDHEN and CDR2 is SYDVKM. The CDR3 loop spans 18 amino acids. V was pared by 6 bases and J by 0 bases, with 20 bases between. CDR3 bases: TGTGCCAGCAGCAACATTATATGGGCAGGGGCGAACACCGGGGAGCTGTTTTTT. It specifies CASSNIIWAGANTGELFF.

At least ten counts were recorded for this clonotype. The chain has TRBV20-1 and TRBJ2-5; D may be TRBD2 (6 bases). The CDR3 spans 15 residues. Germline V gives CDR1 DFQATT, CDR2 SNEGSKA (reference sequence). V was trimmed by 0 bases and J by 4 bases, leaving 15 bases between them. The CDR3 loop is CSARDPRGRRETQYF. In DNA, the CDR3 is TGCAGTGCTAGAGACCCACGGGGGAGGAGAGAGACCCAGTACTTC.

This clonotype was observed many times. The chain combines TRBV27 with TRBJ1-1, with D uncertain. The V and J ends lost 3 bases and 4 bases respectively, with 9 bases between them. Per the germline V gene, CDR1 is MNHEY and CDR2 is SMNVEV (reference sequence). The CDR3 has 13 amino acids. CDR3 in amino acids: CASSFQGSTEAFF. The CDR3 nucleotides are TGTGCCAGCAGTTTTCAAGGGAGCACTGAAGCTTTCTTT.

This clonotype was seen ten or more times. This chain joins TRBV2 and TRBJ1-3; possibly TRBD1 for D (5 bases). Germline CDR1 SNHLY, CDR2 FYNNEI. The CDR3 consists of 16 residues. The V gene lost 4 bases and the J gene lost 0 bases, with 13 bases spanning the gap. DNA of the CDR3: TGTGCCAGCAGTGGGTGGGGCACAGGCTCTGGAAACACCATATATTTT. Translated, it gives CASSGWGTGSGNTIYF. Complete variable domain (other parts from reference TRBV2 and TRBJ1-3): EPEVTQTPSHQVTQMGQEVILRCVPISNHLYFYWYRQILGQKVEFLVSFYNNEISEKSEIFDDQFSVERPDGSNFTLKIRSTKLEDSAMYFCASSGWGTGSGNTIYFGEGSWLTVV.

At least ten counts were recorded for this clonotype. The V and J genes are TRBV7-9 and TRBJ2-1, with a possible D match to TRBD1 (6 bases). V was trimmed by 3 bases and J by 5 bases, leaving 14 bases between them. Germline V gene data show CDR1 as SEHNR and CDR2 as FQNEAQ (reference sequence). The CDR3 runs 15 residues. CDR3 bases: TGTGCCAGCAGCTTGGAACAGGGCGGAAACAATGAGCAGTTCTTC. It codes for CASSLEQGGNNEQFF.

This chain connects TRBV27 to TRBJ1-2; 8 bases agree with TRBD1. Germline trimming cut 6 bases from V and 3 bases from J; bases unmatched to any gene: 18. The germline V gene encodes CDR1 MNHEY and CDR2 SMNVEV (reference sequence). There are 18 residues in the CDR3. The CDR3 is CASRSLTGGTVLDYGYTF. The DNA for the CDR3 is TGTGCCAGCAGATCCCTCACAGGGGGTACTGTTTTGGACTATGGCTACACCTTC.

J is TRBJ2-3 and V is TRBV25-1; either TRBD1 or TRBD2 may fit D (5 bases each). V shed 6 bases and J shed 1 base, with 14 bases lying between them. CDR3 length equals 15 residues. Germline CDR1 is MGHDK and CDR2 is SYGVNS. The CDR3 region has the DNA TGTGCCAGCAGCACGAGGGTAGGGGGCACAGATACGCAGTATTTT. This gives the protein CASSTRVGGTDTQYF.

This clonotype was found many times. The genes are TRBV28 and TRBJ1-5; 7 nucleotides line up with TRBD1. The germline V gene encodes CDR1 MDHEN and CDR2 SYDVKM. The CDR3 contains 15 residues. Unmatched junction bases numbered 15, after V lost 5 bases and J lost 11 bases. The CDR3: CASSPRDRFGESQHF. The DNA for the CDR3 is TGTGCCAGCAGTCCCCGGGACAGATTCGGTGAGTCCCAGCATTTT.

The rearrangement links TRBV24-1 to TRBJ2-4; 7 bases line up with TRBD1. Germline trimming cut 3 bases from V and 3 bases from J; bases unmatched to any gene: 7. Germline V lookup: CDR1 KGHDR, CDR2 SFDVKD. The CDR3 totals 16 residues. The CDR3 DNA sequence: TGTGCCACCAGTGATGGCCACAGGGGTAGCAAAAACATTCAGTACTTC. This sequence encodes CATSDGHRGSKNIQYF.

This clonotype was recorded many times. This rearrangement joins TRBV27 to TRBJ2-2, with D perhaps TRBD2 (5 bases). The V and J ends lost 4 bases and 3 bases respectively, with 6 bases between them. This CDR3 is built from 13 residues. The V gene's germline CDR1 is MNHEY and CDR2 SMNVEV (reference sequence). This CDR3 is CASSSRDTGELFF. In DNA form, the CDR3 reads TGTGCCAGCAGTTCGAGGGACACCGGGGAGCTGTTTTTT.

This clonotype was recorded many times. This chain uses TRBV20-1 with TRBJ1-1; 10 nucleotides match TRBD1. The germline gives CDR1 DFQATT, CDR2 SNEGSKA (reference sequence). CDR3 size: 11 residues. V shed 5 bases, J shed 11 bases, and the junction held 5 bases outside the gene matches. The DNA for the CDR3 is TGCAGTGCTGATGGGACAGGGGCCGCTTTCTTT. It translates to CSADGTGAAFF.

This clonotype has only one observation. The chain has TRBV7-8 and TRBJ1-1; D is unclear. The length of the CDR3 is 12 residues. The germline V gene encodes CDR1 SGHVS and CDR2 FQNEAQ. The V end was cut by 8 bases, the J end by 3 bases, with 10 bases between. The chain's CDR3 is CASRKSYTEAFF. CDR3 coding DNA: TGTGCCAGCCGGAAGAGCTACACTGAAGCTTTCTTT. Based on the CDR3 plus reference TRBV7-8 and TRBJ1-1, the full variable domain is GAGVSQSPRYKVAKRGQDVALRCDPISGHVSLFWYQQALGQGPEFLTYFQNEAQLDKSGLPSDRFFAERPEGSVSTLKIQRTQQEDSAVYLCASRKSYTEAFFGQGTRLTVV.

This clonotype was counted at least ten times. The V gene is TRBV20-1, the J gene TRBJ1-1, with 7 bases that match TRBD1. The CDR3 sequence is 12 residues long. V lost 5 bases to trimming and J lost 3 bases; unmatched junction nucleotides: 3. The germline CDR1 and CDR2 sequences are DFQATT and SNEGSKA (reference sequence). The CDR3 nucleotides are TGCAGTGCTGCTACAGGGGACACTGAAGCTTTCTTT. Its protein product is CSAATGDTEAFF.

In its sample, this clonotype was seen many times. The chain recombines TRBV29-1 with TRBJ2-7, with a possible D match to TRBD2 (6 bases). This CDR3 spans 14 amino acids. Trimming cost V 0 bases and J 2 bases, with 11 bases left between them. Germline V gene data show CDR1 as SQVTM and CDR2 as ANQGSEA. CDR3 nucleotides: TGCAGCGTTGAAGATGGGACGGGAGCCTACGAGCAGTACTTC. Translation gives CSVEDGTGAYEQYF.

This clonotype was seen repeatedly, ten times or more. The chain combines TRBV5-1 with TRBJ1-3, with 7 bases aligning to TRBD1. The V gene end was trimmed by 4 bases and the J gene end by 2 bases; junction bases not matched to a gene: 3. The CDR3 is 14 residues long. Looked up from germline, CDR1 is SGHRS and CDR2 is YFSETQ. The CDR3 loop is CASSMGTAGNTIYF. The CDR3 nucleotides are TGCGCCAGCAGCATGGGGACAGCTGGAAACACCATATATTTT.